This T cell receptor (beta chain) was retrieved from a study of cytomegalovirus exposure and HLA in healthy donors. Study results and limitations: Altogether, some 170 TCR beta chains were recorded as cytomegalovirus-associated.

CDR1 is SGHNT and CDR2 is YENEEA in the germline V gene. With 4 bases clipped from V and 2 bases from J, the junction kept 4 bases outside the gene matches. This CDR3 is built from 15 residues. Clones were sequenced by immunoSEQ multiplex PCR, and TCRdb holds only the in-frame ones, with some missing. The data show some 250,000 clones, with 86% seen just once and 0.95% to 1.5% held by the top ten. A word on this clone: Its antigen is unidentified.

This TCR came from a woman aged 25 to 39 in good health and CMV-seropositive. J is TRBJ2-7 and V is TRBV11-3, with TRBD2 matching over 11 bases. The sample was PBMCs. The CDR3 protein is CASSSLAGGPYEQYF. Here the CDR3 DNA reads TGTGCCAGCAGCTCCCTAGCGGGAGGACCCTACGAGCAGTACTTC. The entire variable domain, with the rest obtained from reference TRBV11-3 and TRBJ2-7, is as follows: EAGVVQSPRYKIIEKKQPVAFWCNPISGHNTLYWYLQNLGQGPELLIRYENEEAVDDSQLPKDRFSAERLKGVDSTLKIQPAELGDSAVYLCASSSLAGGPYEQYFGPGTRLTVT.